The 24 T cell receptor beta chains below were found in one sample sequenced in a study of blood T cells in healthy people across ages. Then a second PCR, running about 6 to 12 cycles, was carried out with a sample-barcoded 5' primer and a J-beta primer mix. TCRdb fed the 5' RACE reads into MiXCR, producing one record per CDR3 protein. The sample has some 880,000 distinct CDR3 sequences, 30% to 45% seen once. Source material: blood. These receptors were taken from a man younger than 35 in good health.

This clonotype was found once. CDR3 region: CSARDPRQGDEKLFF. The CDR3 region has the DNA TGCAGTGCTAGAGACCCAAGACAGGGTGACGAAAAACTGTTTTTT. The chain is built from TRBV20-1 and TRBJ1-4; the match to TRBD1 covers 7 bases. CDR1 DFQATT and CDR2 SNEGSKA come from the germline V gene (reference sequence). V lost 0 bases, J lost 8 bases, and 9 bases stayed unmatched. CDR3 size: 15 residues.

This clonotype has more than one count but fewer than ten. This sequence joins TRBV2 and TRBJ1-2, with D possibly matching TRBD1 (5 bases). CDR1 and CDR2 from the germline V gene are SNHLY and FYNNEI. Trimming cost V 4 bases and J 3 bases, with 12 bases left between them. The CDR3 runs to 14 residues. CDR3 residues: CASSVGLGDYGYTF. The DNA of the CDR3 is TGTGCCAGCAGTGTGGGGCTGGGGGACTATGGCTACACCTTC.

This clonotype showed up just once. A read error may be the cause here, since a much bigger clone is one base away. This chain links TRBV20-1 with TRBJ1-1; D gene ambiguous. V was shortened by 0 bases and J by 1 base, with 9 bases between the two germline ends. CDR1 and CDR2 (germline): DFQATT, SNEGSKA (reference sequence). The CDR3 consists of 14 residues. DNA for the CDR3: TGCAGTGCTAGAGATGCGGGATCGAACACTGAAGCTTTCTTT. Translated: CSARDAGSNTEAFF.

This rearrangement joins TRBV6-6 to TRBJ2-3; possibly TRBD2 for D (5 bases). The germline gives CDR1 MNHNY, CDR2 SVGAGI (reference sequence). This CDR3 has 14 amino acids. Deletions cut 2 bases from V and 4 bases from J, with 10 bases between. The CDR3 DNA is TGTGCCAGCAGTTACGAGGTCGGGGCAGATACGCAGTATTTT. Amino acids: CASSYEVGADTQYF.

The chain recombines TRBV25-1 with TRBJ1-2; tentative D call: TRBD1 (6 bases). V was clipped by 2 bases and J by 7 bases, with 17 bases between them. CDR3 size: 15 residues. The germline CDR1 and CDR2 sequences are MGHDK and SYGVNS. CDR3 DNA sequence: TGTGCCAGCAGTGAAGGGTTGGGGGGCCTAAGTGGCTACACCTTC. This gives the protein CASSEGLGGLSGYTF.

This sequence joins TRBV15 and TRBJ1-1; 7 bases fit TRBD1. CDR1 is LNHNV, CDR2 YYDKDF, per germline (reference sequence). V was pared by 3 bases and J by 3 bases, with 1 base of the junction left unmatched. The CDR3 runs 13 residues. CDR3 region: CATSSDRDTEAFF. In DNA form, the CDR3 reads TGTGCCACCAGCAGCGACAGGGACACTGAAGCTTTCTTT.

Note on this clonotype: This clone may be a read error of a much larger clone one base away. The chain couples TRBV29-1 to TRBJ2-1; 10 bases are shared with TRBD2. The J call may be faulty, since TRBJ2-7 better matches the DNA end. Germline CDR1 and CDR2: SQVTM and ANQGSEA. The CDR3 consists of 19 residues. The CDR3 protein is CSVVNPPLASGGSYNEQYF. In DNA form, the CDR3 reads TGCAGCGTTGTGAACCCGCCCCTGGCTAGCGGGGGCTCCTACAATGAGCAGTACTTC.

This clonotype was found a few times. The junction departs from germline at one end; a sequencing error may be responsible. The chain is built from TRBV4-3 and TRBJ2-7; 8 bases line up with TRBD1. There are 16 residues in the CDR3. Germline V gives CDR1 LGHNA, CDR2 YSLEER. The chain's CDR3 is CASGQDPSGGFDEQYF. The CDR3, as DNA: TGCGCCAGCGGCCAAGATCCCTCAGGGGGCTTCGACGAGCAGTACTTC.

The V call is TRBV9, the J call TRBJ1-1; 8 bases agree with TRBD1. Germline V gene sequence: CDR1 SGDLS, CDR2 YYNGEE. This CDR3 region has 15 residues. The V and J ends lost 3 bases and 4 bases, in that order; junction bases with no gene match: 8. CDR3 protein: CASSATAGTGTEAFF. CDR3 coding DNA: TGTGCCAGCAGCGCGACGGCCGGGACAGGCACTGAAGCTTTCTTT.

The rearrangement uses TRBV29-1 and TRBJ1-1; D remains unclear. The CDR3 has 12 residues. Germline V gene lookup returns CDR1 SQVTM and CDR2 ANQGSEA. Trimming stripped 3 bases from V and 4 bases from J, with 9 bases between. As DNA, the CDR3 is TGCAGCGTTGAGCGGGCCTCCACTGAAGCTTTCTTT. Its translation: CSVERASTEAFF.

V is TRBV28 and J is TRBJ1-1, with 7 bases that match TRBD1. V shed 5 bases, J shed 0 bases, and the junction held 9 bases outside the gene matches. Germline V gives CDR1 MDHEN, CDR2 SYDVKM. CDR3 size: 16 residues. The CDR3: CASSPPTGTVNTEAFF. CDR3 sequence (DNA): TGTGCCAGCAGTCCCCCGACCGGGACAGTGAACACTGAAGCTTTCTTT.

The chain employs TRBV12-3 or TRBV12-4 and TRBJ2-4, with 8 positions matching TRBD2. Trimming removed 10 bases from V and 15 bases from J; junction bases left unmatched: 11. The CDR3 covers 11 residues. The CDR3 loop is CANSPGGDLYF. The CDR3 DNA sequence: TGTGCCAACTCCCCGGGGGGGGACTTGTACTTC.

This clonotype has a handful of counts. CDR3 bases: TGTGCCAGCAACCGGGGACAGGGTGAAATCGGGGAGCTGTTTTTT. It yields the protein CASNRGQGEIGELFF. The chain combines TRBV12-3 or TRBV12-4 with TRBJ2-2; 9 bases are shared with TRBD1. The CDR3 length is 15 residues. With V trimmed by 7 bases and J by 7 bases, 10 bases remained unmatched.

The chain uses TRBV28 and TRBJ2-1; TRBD2 agrees at 11 bases. Germline V gene lookup returns CDR1 MDHEN and CDR2 SYDVKM. This CDR3 region has 16 residues. V shed 6 bases and J 4 bases; nucleotides not matched to a gene: 8. Written as DNA, the CDR3 is TGTGCCAGCAGCCGTAGGACTAGCGGGCCGTACAATGAGCAGTTCTTC. Translating it yields CASSRRTSGPYNEQFF.

J is TRBJ2-3 and V is TRBV10-3; TRBD2 aligns across 10 bases. CDR3 length equals 14 residues. J gave up 5 bases and V 11 bases, and 10 bases lay outside the gene matches. Germline CDR1 ENHRY, CDR2 SYGVKD. DNA of the CDR3: TGTGCCGCCACCACTAGCGGGGTAGTAGATACGCAGTATTTT. This gives the protein CAATTSGVVDTQYF.

Here the CDR3 reads CASSPGGRQETQYF. CDR3 in DNA: TGCGCCAGCAGCCCGGGCGGCAGACAAGAGACCCAGTACTTC. The rearrangement uses TRBV4-1 and TRBJ2-5; D ambiguous. The V and J ends lost 4 bases and 2 bases respectively, with 11 bases between them. In germline, CDR1 is MGHRA, CDR2 YSYEKL. The CDR3 runs 14 residues.

V and J are TRBV11-2 and TRBJ1-2; D is perhaps TRBD1 (6 bases). CDR3 size: 14 residues. Deletions cut 0 bases from V and 8 bases from J, with 13 bases between. The V gene's germline CDR1 is SGHAT and CDR2 FQNNGV. The CDR3 loop reads CASSLDPGARGYTF. The CDR3 DNA follows: TGTGCCAGCAGCTTAGACCCGGGGGCTAGGGGCTACACCTTC.

In regard to this clonotype: At one boundary the junction diverges from the germline segment, which might be a read error. This chain uses TRBV20-1 with TRBJ2-1, with a weak D call TRBD2 (5 bases). Germline V gives CDR1 DFQATT, CDR2 SNEGSKA (reference sequence). The CDR3 covers 14 residues. CDR3 bases: TGCAGTGTTAGACAACGGGGAGCCTACAATGAGCAGTTCTTC. Translation gives CSVRQRGAYNEQFF.

This clonotype has a count of ten or more. This rearrangement joins TRBV7-9 to TRBJ2-3; D call uncertain. V dropped 3 bases and J dropped 4 bases, with 5 bases sitting between them. CDR1 and CDR2 (germline): SEHNR, FQNEAQ (reference sequence). The CDR3 runs to 12 residues. The CDR3 coding sequence is TGTGCCAGCAGCTTGCAGGCAGATACGCAGTATTTT. Protein product: CASSLQADTQYF.

The V and J genes are TRBV27 and TRBJ1-6; D gene unclear. The ends were cut back, 5 bases at V and 0 bases at J, with 14 bases in the middle. This CDR3 contains 17 residues. In germline, CDR1 is MNHEY, CDR2 SMNVEV (reference sequence). This CDR3 is CASSLRAPSSYNSPLHF. The DNA of the CDR3 is TGTGCCAGCAGTCTCCGGGCCCCTAGCTCCTATAATTCACCCCTCCACTTT.

The chain combines TRBV7-2 with TRBJ2-1; D is unclear. CDR1 is SGHTA and CDR2 is FQGNSA in the germline V gene. CDR3 length equals 13 residues. The V end lost 7 bases, the J end lost 12 bases, and 19 bases lay between the germline ends. CDR3 bases: TGTGCCAGCACCCAAGGTGGTGGGTTGGTGCAGTTCTTC. Translated, it gives CASTQGGGLVQFF.

As to this clonotype: At one boundary the junction diverges from the germline segment, which might be a read error. The chain links TRBV12-3 or TRBV12-4 to TRBJ2-7; D unresolved. This CDR3 spans 11 amino acids. The DNA for the CDR3 is TGTACCAGCAGCCCAGGCTACGAGCAGTACTTC. This codes for CTSSPGYEQYF.

Comment on this clonotype: Its ends do not fully match the called genes, so a read error is possible. The V gene is TRBV6-6, the J gene TRBJ1-2; TRBD1 aligns across 9 bases. Germline CDR1 is MNHNY and CDR2 is SVGAGI (reference sequence). The CDR3 runs to 16 residues. The CDR3: CASSYRTGVANYDYTF. CDR3 DNA: TGTGCCAGCAGTTACCGGACAGGGGTGGCCAACTATGACTACACCTTC.

This clonotype was found a few times. The CDR3 DNA reads TGTGCCAGCAGTATTGTAGCGGGGGGCTCTCCTAGCTCCTACAATGAGCAGTACTTC. Its translation: CASSIVAGGSPSSYNEQYF. The chain uses TRBV6-2 or TRBV6-3 and TRBJ2-1; TRBD2 matches at 10 bases. The tail of the sequence fits TRBJ2-7 better, so the J call may be wrong. The CDR3 contains 19 residues. Germline V gene sequence: CDR1 MNHEY, CDR2 SVGEGT.